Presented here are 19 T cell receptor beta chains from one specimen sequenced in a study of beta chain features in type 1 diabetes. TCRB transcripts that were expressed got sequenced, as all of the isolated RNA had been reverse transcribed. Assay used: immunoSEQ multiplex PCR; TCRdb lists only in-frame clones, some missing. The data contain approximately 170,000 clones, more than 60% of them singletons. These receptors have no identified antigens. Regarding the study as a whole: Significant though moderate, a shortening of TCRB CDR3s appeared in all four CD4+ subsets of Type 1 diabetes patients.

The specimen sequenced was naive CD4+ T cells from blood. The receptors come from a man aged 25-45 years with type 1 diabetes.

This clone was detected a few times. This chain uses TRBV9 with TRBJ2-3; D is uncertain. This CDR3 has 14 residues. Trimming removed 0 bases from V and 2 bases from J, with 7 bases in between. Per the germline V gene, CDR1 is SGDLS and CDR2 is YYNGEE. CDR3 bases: TGTGCCAGCAGCGTAGAGGGCGTCACAGATACGCAGTATTTT. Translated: CASSVEGVTDTQYF.

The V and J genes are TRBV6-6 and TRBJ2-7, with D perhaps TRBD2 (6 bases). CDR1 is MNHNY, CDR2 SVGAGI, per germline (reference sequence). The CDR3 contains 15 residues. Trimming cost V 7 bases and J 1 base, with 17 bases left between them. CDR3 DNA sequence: TGTGCCAGCACCGTGACTAGTCCCGGTTCCTACGAGCAGTACTTC. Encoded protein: CASTVTSPGSYEQYF.

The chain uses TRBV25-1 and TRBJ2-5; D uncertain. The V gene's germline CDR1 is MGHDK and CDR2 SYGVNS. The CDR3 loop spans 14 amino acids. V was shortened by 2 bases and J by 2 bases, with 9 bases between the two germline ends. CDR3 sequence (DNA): TGTGCCAGCAGTGAACCCGGGTCACAAGAGACCCAGTACTTC. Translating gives CASSEPGSQETQYF.

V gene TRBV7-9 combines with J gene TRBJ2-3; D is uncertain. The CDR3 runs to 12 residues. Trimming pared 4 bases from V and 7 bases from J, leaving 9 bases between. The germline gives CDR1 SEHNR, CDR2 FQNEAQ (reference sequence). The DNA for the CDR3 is TGTGCCAGCAGCTCCCCCCTGAATACGCAGTATTTT. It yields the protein CASSSPLNTQYF.

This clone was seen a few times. The CDR3 sequence is CASSPGLPVYGYTF. The CDR3 DNA is TGTGCCAGCAGTCCGGGCCTGCCTGTCTATGGCTACACCTTC. J is TRBJ1-2 and V is TRBV27; no clear D gene. The CDR3 length is 14 residues. V lost 5 bases to trimming and J lost 4 bases, with 14 bases between them. Germline V gene lookup returns CDR1 MNHEY and CDR2 SMNVEV (reference sequence).

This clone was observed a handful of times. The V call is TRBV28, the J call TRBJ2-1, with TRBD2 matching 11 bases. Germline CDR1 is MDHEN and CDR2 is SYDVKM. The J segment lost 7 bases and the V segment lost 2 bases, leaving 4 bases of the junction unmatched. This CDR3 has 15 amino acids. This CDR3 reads CASSLASGGRNEQFF. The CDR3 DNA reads TGTGCCAGCAGTTTAGCTAGCGGGGGGAGGAATGAGCAGTTCTTC.

The CDR3 coding sequence is TGCGCCAGCAGCCAAGATAGAACAGGCTATGGCTACACCTTC. Translation: CASSQDRTGYGYTF. The chain is built from TRBV4-3 and TRBJ1-2, with D possibly TRBD1 on 5 matching bases. Germline values: CDR1 LGHNA, CDR2 YSLEER. There are 14 residues in the CDR3. Trimming left V 0 bases short and J 4 bases short, with 9 bases between.

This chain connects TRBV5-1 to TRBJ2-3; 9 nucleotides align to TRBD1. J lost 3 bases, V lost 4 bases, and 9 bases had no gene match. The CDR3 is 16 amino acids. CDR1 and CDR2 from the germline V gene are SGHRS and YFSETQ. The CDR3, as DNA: TGCGCCAGCAGCCGCCGGACAGGGGTGGTAACAGATACGCAGTATTTT. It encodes CASSRRTGVVTDTQYF.

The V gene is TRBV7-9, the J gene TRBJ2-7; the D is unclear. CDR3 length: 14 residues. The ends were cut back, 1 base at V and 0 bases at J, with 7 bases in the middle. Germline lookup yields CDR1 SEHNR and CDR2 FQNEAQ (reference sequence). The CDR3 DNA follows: TGTGCCAGCAGCTTAGAGATGATCTCCTACGAGCAGTACTTC. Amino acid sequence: CASSLEMISYEQYF.

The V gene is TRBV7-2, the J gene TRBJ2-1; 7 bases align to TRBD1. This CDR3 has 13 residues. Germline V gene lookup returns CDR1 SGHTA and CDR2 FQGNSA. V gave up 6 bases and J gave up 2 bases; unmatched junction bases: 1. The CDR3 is CASRQGPYNEQFF. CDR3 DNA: TGTGCCAGCAGACAGGGGCCCTACAATGAGCAGTTCTTC.

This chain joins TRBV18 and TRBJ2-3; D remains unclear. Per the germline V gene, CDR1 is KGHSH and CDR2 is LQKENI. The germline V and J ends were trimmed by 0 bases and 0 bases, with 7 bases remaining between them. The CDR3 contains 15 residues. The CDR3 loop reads CASSPPGQSTDTQYF. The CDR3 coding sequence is TGTGCCAGCTCACCACCAGGGCAAAGCACAGATACGCAGTATTTT.

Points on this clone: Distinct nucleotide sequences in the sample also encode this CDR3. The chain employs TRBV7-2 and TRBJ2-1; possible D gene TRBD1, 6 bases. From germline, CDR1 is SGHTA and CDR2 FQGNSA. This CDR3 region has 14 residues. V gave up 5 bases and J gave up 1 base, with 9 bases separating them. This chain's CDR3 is CASSPGQSYNEQFF. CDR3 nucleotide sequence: TGTGCCAGCAGCCCCGGACAGTCCTACAATGAGCAGTTCTTC.

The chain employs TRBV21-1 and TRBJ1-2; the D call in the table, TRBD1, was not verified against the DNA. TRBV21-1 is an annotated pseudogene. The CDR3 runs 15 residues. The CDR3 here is CASSKGAAPGYGYTF. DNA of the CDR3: TGTGCCAGCAGCAAGGGGGCGGCTCCGGGCTATGGCTACACCTTC.

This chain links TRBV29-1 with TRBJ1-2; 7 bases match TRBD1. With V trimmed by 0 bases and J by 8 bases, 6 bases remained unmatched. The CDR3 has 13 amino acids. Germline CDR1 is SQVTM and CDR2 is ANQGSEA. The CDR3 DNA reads TGCAGCGTTGAAGATCGAGGGGGCAAGGGCTACACCTTC. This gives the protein CSVEDRGGKGYTF.

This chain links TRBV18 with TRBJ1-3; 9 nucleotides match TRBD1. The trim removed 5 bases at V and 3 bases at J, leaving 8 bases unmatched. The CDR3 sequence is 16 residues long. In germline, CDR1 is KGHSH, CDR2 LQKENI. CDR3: CASSSGQGINGNTIYF. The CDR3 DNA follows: TGTGCCAGCTCATCGGGACAGGGAATAAATGGAAACACCATATATTTT.

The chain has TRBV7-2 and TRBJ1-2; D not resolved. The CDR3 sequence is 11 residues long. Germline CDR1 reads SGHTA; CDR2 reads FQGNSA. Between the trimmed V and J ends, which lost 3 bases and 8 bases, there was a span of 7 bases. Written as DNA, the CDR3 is TGTGCCAGCAGCTTTGGTATAGGCTACACCTTC. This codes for CASSFGIGYTF.

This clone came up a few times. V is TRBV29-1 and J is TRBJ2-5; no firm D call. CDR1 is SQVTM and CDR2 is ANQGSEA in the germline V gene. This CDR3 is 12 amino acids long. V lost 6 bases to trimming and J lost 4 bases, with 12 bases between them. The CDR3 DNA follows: TGCAGCGTGAGGATCTCGGGAGAGACCCAGTACTTC. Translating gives CSVRISGETQYF.

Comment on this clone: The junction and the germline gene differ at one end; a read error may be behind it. The CDR3 sequence is CASRGGTHDF. Here the CDR3 DNA reads TGCGCCAGCAGAGGCGGCACGCACGACTTC. The chain employs TRBV23-1 and TRBJ2-4; the D is unclear. TRBV23-1 is an open reading frame whose function is uncertain. The CDR3 loop spans 10 amino acids.

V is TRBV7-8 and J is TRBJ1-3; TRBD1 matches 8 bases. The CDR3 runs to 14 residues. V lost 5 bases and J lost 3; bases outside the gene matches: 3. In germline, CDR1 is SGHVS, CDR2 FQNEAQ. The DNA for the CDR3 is TGTGCCAGCAGCGCAGGGACAGGTGGAAACACCATATATTTT. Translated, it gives CASSAGTGGNTIYF. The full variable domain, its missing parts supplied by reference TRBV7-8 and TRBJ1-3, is GAGVSQSPRYKVAKRGQDVALRCDPISGHVSLFWYQQALGQGPEFLTYFQNEAQLDKSGLPSDRFFAERPEGSVSTLKIQRTQQEDSAVYLCASSAGTGGNTIYFGEGSWLTVV.